Following are 28 T cell receptor delta chains from one sample sequenced in a study of γδ T cells in repeated Plasmodium falciparum infection (dated by TCRdb to the early 2020s). Libraries were prepared through multiplex PCR. This sample was sequenced with an Illumina MiSeq. Identical DNA sequences were merged into single rows after TCRdb reprocessed the public reads with CATT. This sample comprises tens of thousands of delta-chain clones, around 1.7% of them detected only once. The top ten clones comprise approximately 15% of the sample. For bulk TCR repertoire analysis, Vgamma9/Vdelta2+ and Vdelta2-negative gammadelta T cell populations were flow-sorted out of peripheral blood mononuclear cells. The sequenced sample consisted of gamma-delta T cells from blood. These receptor sequences come from a pool of human donors (malaria-infected and uninfected, not separated).

This clone was seen a few times. The TCRdb record carries a much larger clone's protein, which differs from this DNA's translation at residue 14; a read error is the likely cause, and the protein listed here is the DNA translation. The rearrangement uses TRDV2 and TRDJ1; 12 bases are shared with TRDD3. The J gene, absent from TCRdb, was called here by matching the DNA to germline. Germline V gene sequence: CDR1 GEAIGNYY, CDR2 EKD. This CDR3 is built from 17 residues. CDR3 protein: CACDLILGDTGSDRLIF. The CDR3 nucleotides are TGTGCCTGTGACCTAATACTGGGGGATACAGGATCCGATAGACTCATCTTT.

Notes on this clone: Germline and junction disagree at one end, which may indicate a read error. The V call is TRDV1, the J call TRDJ1; the match to TRDD3 covers 8 bases. No J segment appears in TCRdb, so it was assigned here by matching the sequence to germline. The CDR3 extends over 20 amino acids. Germline-derived CDR1 and CDR2 are TSWWSYY and QGS. The CDR3, as DNA: TGTGCTCTTTGGGACCTTTCCTCCTACGGGTTACTGGGGGACACCGATAAACTCATCTTT. Its translation: CALWDLSSYGLLGDTDKLIF.

This clone was seen many times. One base separates it from a far larger clone, so it is likely a read error. The same CDR3 is also encoded by other DNA sequences in this sample. This chain connects TRDV2 to TRDJ1; the match to TRDD3 covers 10 bases. The J gene is not listed in TCRdb, so it was assigned here from a DNA match to germline. CDR3 size: 18 residues. Germline CDR1 and CDR2: GEAIGNYY and EKD. The CDR3 nucleotides read TGTGCCTGCGACACACGACAATACTGGGGGATTTACACCGATAAACTCATCTTT. It codes for CACDTRQYWGIYTDKLIF.

This chain links TRDV1 with TRDJ1; 13 bases align to TRDD3. TCRdb is silent on the J gene; assignment here came from matching the DNA to germline. The CDR3 contains 25 residues. V was pared by 4 bases and J by 0 bases, with 29 bases of the junction left unmatched. Germline V lookup: CDR1 TSWWSYY, CDR2 QGS. CDR3 protein: CALGVAPPGVLYWGIRSAYTDKLIF. The CDR3 DNA is TGTGCTCTTGGGGTAGCCCCCCCGGGGGTCCTTTACTGGGGGATACGGAGTGCGTACACCGATAAACTCATCTTT.

This clone was observed many times. The same CDR3 is also encoded by other DNA sequences in this sample. The V gene is TRDV1, the J gene TRDJ1, with 7 bases fitting TRDD3. The CDR3 has 23 amino acids. V was clipped by 4 bases and J by 0 bases; unmatched bases: 29. Germline assignment: CDR1 TSWWSYY and CDR2 QGS. The CDR3 here is CALGGPDSEEAGLGIWYTDKLIF. The CDR3 DNA reads as TGTGCTCTTGGGGGTCCCGACTCTGAAGAAGCTGGACTGGGGATATGGTACACCGATAAACTCATCTTT.

This clone was counted at least ten times. This sample also contains other DNA sequences that code for the same CDR3. The rearrangement uses TRDV1 and TRDJ1, with 9 bases lining up with TRDD3. The germline V gene encodes CDR1 TSWWSYY and CDR2 QGS. V was clipped by 2 bases and J by 0 bases; unmatched bases: 37. This CDR3 is 27 amino acids long. The CDR3 reads CALGEYIIIPSFCTGGPKGLYTDKLIF. In nucleotides, the CDR3 is TGTGCTCTTGGGGAATATATAATTATTCCTTCCTTCTGTACTGGGGGACCTAAGGGACTGTACACCGATAAACTCATCTTT.

This clone was recorded at least ten times. The chain employs TRDV3 and TRDJ1; D might be TRDD2 (5 bases). This CDR3 has 19 amino acids. Germline lookup yields CDR1 TVYSNPD and CDR2 GDNSRS (reference sequence). V was pared by 4 bases and J by 0 bases, with 30 bases between. The CDR3 protein is CAYPKRKPTLPLYTDKLIF. The CDR3 coding sequence is TGTGCCTATCCCAAGCGGAAGCCTACCCTCCCGCTGTACACCGATAAACTCATCTTT. Combining the CDR3 with reference TRDV3 and TRDJ1 gives the whole variable domain CDKVTQSSPDQTVASGSEVVLLCTYDTVYSNPDLFWYRIRPDYSFQFVFYGDNSRSEGADFTQGRFSVKHILTQKAFHLVISPVRTEDSATYYCAYPKRKPTLPLYTDKLIFGKGTRVTVEP.

This clone was seen at least ten times. The translation of this DNA and the TCRdb protein of a much larger clone differ at residue 15, probably owing to a read error; the protein shown here is translated from the DNA. The chain uses TRDV1 and TRDJ1; D is perhaps TRDD3 (8 bases). The V gene lost 4 bases and the J gene lost 7 bases, with 37 bases spanning the gap. Germline V gives CDR1 TSWWSYY, CDR2 QGS. The CDR3 has 21 amino acids. The CDR3 DNA reads TGTGCTCTTGGGGGCTGTTCCTACCCGTCCGTGATACTGGGGGGCCGGCTTAAACTCATCTTT. This codes for CALGGCSYPSVILGGRLKLIF.

This clone was counted at least ten times. The protein recorded in TCRdb matches a much larger clone and deviates from this DNA's translation at residue 8, suggesting a read error; the protein here is obtained by translating the DNA. The V gene is TRDV2, the J gene TRDJ1; 7 nucleotides match TRDD2. Germline assignment: CDR1 GEAIGNYY and CDR2 EKD. With 3 bases clipped from V and 2 bases from J, the junction kept 5 bases outside the gene matches. The CDR3 contains 14 residues. CDR3 DNA: TGTGCCTGTGACCTCCTTCCTTCTACCGATAAACTCATCTTT. It codes for CACDLLPSTDKLIF.

This clone was found many times. The same CDR3 arises from other DNA sequences in this sample as well. This chain uses TRDV1 with TRDJ1, with 11 bases matching TRDD3. Germline CDR1 reads TSWWSYY; CDR2 reads QGS. The CDR3 is 17 residues long. V lost 3 bases and J lost 8; bases outside the gene matches: 14. CDR3 region: CALGDLEIWGILDKLIF. The CDR3 DNA reads as TGTGCTCTTGGGGATCTGGAGATCTGGGGGATACTTGACAAACTCATCTTT.

This clone was observed a few times. The rearrangement links TRAV29/DV5 to TRDJ1; TRDD3 agrees at 11 bases. Germline matching of the DNA provided the J gene here, since TCRdb leaves it blank. Germline CDR1 is NSMFDY and CDR2 is ISSIKDK. The trim removed 1 base at V and 0 bases at J, leaving 14 bases unmatched. This CDR3 has 19 residues. CDR3 amino acids: CAASFPSTGGYDHTDKLIF. The CDR3 DNA reads TGTGCAGCAAGCTTTCCAAGTACTGGGGGATATGACCACACCGATAAACTCATCTTT.

This clone was found many times. This likely traces to a read error, being one base from a far larger clone. The sample carries other DNA sequences with the same CDR3. The chain is built from TRDV1 and TRDJ1; D might be TRDD3 (6 bases). Trimming shortened V by 0 bases and J by 7 bases, and 27 bases separated the two germline ends. The CDR3 runs 19 residues. Germline CDR1 is TSWWSYY and CDR2 is QGS. Here the CDR3 reads CALGELLPIDTWEASKLIF. CDR3 bases: TGTGCTCTTGGGGAACTGCTCCCTATAGATACGTGGGAGGCCTCTAAACTCATCTTT.

This clone has only a few counts. TCRdb shows a much larger clone's protein in place of this DNA's translation, and the two differ at residue 5, likely through a read error; the protein shown is translated from the DNA. V gene TRDV1 combines with J gene TRDJ1; no clear D. Germline V gene lookup returns CDR1 TSWWSYY and CDR2 QGS. With 5 bases removed from V and 4 bases from J, the gap between germline ends came to 23 bases. The CDR3 length is 17 residues. CDR3 bases: TGTGCTCTTGGGAATACATTCCAGGGAGGGTACAACGATAAACTCATCTTT. Protein product: CALGNTFQGGYNDKLIF.

Of note for this clone: TCRdb shows a much larger clone's protein in place of this DNA's translation, and the two differ at residue 13, likely through a read error; the protein shown is translated from the DNA. The chain joins TRDV2 to TRDJ1, with 7 nucleotides matching TRDD3. The CDR3 contains 17 residues. Germline loops: CDR1 GEAIGNYY, CDR2 EKD. This chain's CDR3 is CACDTGFGGPYTNKLIF. The CDR3 coding sequence is TGTGCCTGTGACACCGGTTTTGGGGGACCGTACACCAATAAACTCATCTTT.

This clone was recorded many times. A far larger clone is only one base removed, so a read error is likely. The same CDR3 can be traced to other DNA sequences in this sample. V is TRDV1 and J is TRDJ1; 11 nucleotides agree with TRDD3. Germline matching of the DNA provided the J gene here, since TCRdb leaves it blank. This CDR3 has 20 amino acids. Germline V gene sequence: CDR1 TSWWSYY, CDR2 QGS. The CDR3 coding sequence is TGTGCCCTTGGGGAAACCCGGTACTGGGGGATATATTCCCACACCGATAAACTCATCTTT. It encodes CALGETRYWGIYSHTDKLIF.

Details on this clone: TCRdb's protein for this DNA is that of a much larger clone and differs from the translation at residue 21, likely a read error; the protein shown is the DNA translation. V gene TRDV1 combines with J gene TRDJ1; TRDD3 matches 9 bases. Because TCRdb records no J gene, it was assigned here through a match of the DNA to germline. The V gene's germline CDR1 is TSWWSYY and CDR2 QGS. This CDR3 is built from 24 residues. CDR3 DNA: TGTGCTCTTGGGGGATACACTCCCTTACCGGAGGTCTTTTACTGGGGGACTTCCACCGATATACTCATCTTT. Its protein product is CALGGYTPLPEVFYWGTSTDILIF.

This clone was observed at least ten times. The protein TCRdb lists belongs to a much larger clone and differs from this DNA's translation at residue 10, which points to a read error; the protein shown is made from the DNA. This chain uses TRDV2 with TRDJ3; 9 positions agree with TRDD3. Since TCRdb gives no J gene, matching the DNA to germline was used here to assign it. With V trimmed by 2 bases and J by 2 bases, 6 bases remained unmatched. From germline, CDR1 is GEAIGNYY and CDR2 EKD. The CDR3 sequence is 18 residues long. CDR3 coding DNA: TGTGCCTGTGACAGACTGGGGGACCTCCCCTGGGACACCCGACAGATGTTTTTC. This encodes CACDRLGDLPWDTRQMFF.

Concerning this clone itself: A far larger clone is off by one base, so a read error is likely. This sample also contains other DNA sequences that code for the same CDR3. The V and J genes are TRDV1 and TRDJ1; 9 bases map to TRDD3. V dropped 7 bases and J dropped 2; count of bases not matched to a gene: 5. Germline CDR1 is TSWWSYY and CDR2 is QGS. The CDR3 is made up of 14 amino acids. For the CDR3, the DNA is TGTGCTCTTGCGTTTGGGGGATATACCGATAAACTCATCTTT. It specifies CALAFGGYTDKLIF.

This clone is medium-sized within its sample. Other DNA sequences from this sample encode an identical CDR3 as well. This chain uses TRDV1 with TRDJ1, with 8 positions matching TRDD3. Looked up from germline, CDR1 is TSWWSYY and CDR2 is QGS. V shed 3 bases, J shed 3 bases, and the junction held 21 bases outside the gene matches. The CDR3 spans 20 residues. Here the CDR3 DNA reads TGTGCTCTTGGGGATTCGTACTGGGGGTCCACCGGAGTCTGGCCCGATAAACTCATCTTT. Protein product: CALGDSYWGSTGVWPDKLIF.

There are a few counts of this clone. TCRdb lists the protein of a much larger clone for this DNA, which differs at residue 15, so this is likely a read error; the protein given here is translated from the DNA itself. This sequence joins TRDV1 and TRDJ1; 10 nucleotides align to TRDD3. Germline values: CDR1 TSWWSYY, CDR2 QGS. This CDR3 is 21 amino acids long. The CDR3 spells CAIGELDHTVIGGYDTDKLIF. As DNA, the CDR3 is TGTGCTATTGGGGAACTAGATCATACTGTTATCGGGGGATACGACACCGATAAACTCATCTTT.

As regards this clone: The mismatch at residue 11 between this DNA's translation and the TCRdb protein of a much larger clone likely reflects a read error; the protein shown is translated from the DNA. V is TRDV2 and J is TRDJ1, with 8 bases identical to TRDD3. Since TCRdb gives no J gene, matching the DNA to germline was used here to assign it. Trimming cost V 3 bases and J 0 bases; bases outside gene matches: 17. The CDR3 length is 19 residues. The germline V gene has CDR1 GEAIGNYY and CDR2 EKD. CDR3: CACDSVLGGSPSYTDKLIF. The CDR3, as DNA: TGTGCCTGTGACTCCGTACTGGGGGGTTCCCCCTCGTACACCGATAAACTCATCTTT.

Turning to this clone: TCRdb's entry gives the protein of a much larger clone, which mismatches this DNA's translation at residue 8, likely from a read error; the protein reported here is translated from the DNA. The gene calls are TRDV2 and TRDJ3, with 11 bases aligning to TRDD3. Assignment of the J gene here rests on matching the DNA to germline, because TCRdb gives none. This CDR3 region has 25 residues. V was clipped by 1 base and J by 0 bases; unmatched bases: 22. Germline assignment: CDR1 GEAIGNYY and CDR2 EKD. The CDR3 DNA reads as TGTGCCTGTGACACATCGCCTGGTGGACTGGGGGATAAGGCCACCTACTCCTGGGACACCCGACAGATGTTTTTC. Translation: CACDTSPGGLGDKATYSWDTRQMFF.

In this sample, this clone turned up many times. Translating this DNA gives a protein that differs at residue 12 from the TCRdb one, which belongs to a much larger clone; a read error is likely, and the protein shown is this translation. The chain employs TRDV1 and TRDJ1; tentatively, D is TRDD3 (6 bases). CDR1 and CDR2 (germline): TSWWSYY, QGS. Trimming shortened V by 2 bases and J by 3 bases, and 28 bases separated the two germline ends. The CDR3 consists of 20 residues. This CDR3 is CALGESTLPWGSRGSDKLIF. The CDR3 nucleotides are TGTGCTCTTGGGGAATCTACCCTCCCGTGGGGATCCAGGGGGTCCGATAAACTCATCTTT.

With regard to this clone: TCRdb's protein for this DNA is that of a much larger clone and differs from the translation at residue 5, likely a read error; the protein shown is the DNA translation. The chain combines TRDV3 with TRDJ1; 10 bases are a match to TRDD3. V lost 3 bases to trimming and J lost 4 bases; unmatched junction nucleotides: 35. The CDR3 totals 23 residues. Germline V CDR1 and CDR2: TVYSNPD, GDNSRS (reference sequence). Here the CDR3 reads CAFCSSLGLPKVTGGSYCDKLIF. CDR3 bases: TGTGCCTTCTGCTCCTCTTTGGGCCTTCCTAAAGTAACTGGGGGATCCTACTGCGATAAACTCATCTTT. The full variable domain, completed using reference TRDV3 and TRDJ1, is CDKVTQSSPDQTVASGSEVVLLCTYDTVYSNPDLFWYRIRPDYSFQFVFYGDNSRSEGADFTQGRFSVKHILTQKAFHLVISPVRTEDSATYYCAFCSSLGLPKVTGGSYCDKLIFGKGTRVTVEP.

Comments on this clone: One base separates it from a far larger clone, so it is likely a read error. The sample contains more than one DNA sequence encoding this CDR3. This chain links TRAV38-2/DV8 with TRDJ1; D might be TRDD3 (8 bases). As TCRdb names no J gene, one was assigned here on the basis of a DNA match to germline. The V and J ends lost 2 bases and 0 bases respectively, with 47 bases between them. The germline gives CDR1 TSESDYY, CDR2 QEAYKQQN. The CDR3 covers 27 residues. In DNA, the CDR3 is TGTGCTTATAGGAGTCGGGGGGGGAAAACTTTCCTACGCGCTCTCCGTACTGGGGGTCCTCACACCGATAAACTCATCTTT. Its translation: CAYRSRGGKTFLRALRTGGPHTDKLIF.

With regard to this clone: It differs at one base from a far larger clone, so likely a read error. The sample holds other DNA sequences that translate to the same CDR3. This chain joins TRDV1 and TRDJ1, with 11 bases identical to TRDD3. TCRdb leaves out the J gene; it was filled in here by matching the DNA to germline. CDR3 length: 20 amino acids. The germline gives CDR1 TSWWSYY, CDR2 QGS. Trimming cost V 3 bases and J 4 bases; bases outside gene matches: 19. CDR3 region: CALGDPYAYVNWGIDDKLIF. The CDR3 DNA sequence: TGTGCTCTTGGGGACCCGTACGCCTACGTGAACTGGGGGATAGACGATAAACTCATCTTT.

This clone was seen only a few times. TCRdb has a much larger clone's protein, which differs at residue 7 from the translation of this DNA, likely because of a read error; what is shown is the protein translated from the DNA. V is TRDV2 and J is TRDJ1; 8 nucleotides align to TRDD3. The J gene was missing in TCRdb and was found by matching the end of the DNA to germline. CDR1 and CDR2 (germline): GEAIGNYY, EKD. With 1 base clipped from V and 2 bases from J, the junction kept 11 bases outside the gene matches. CDR3 size: 17 residues. The chain's CDR3 is CACDTRSYWGCTDKLIF. Written as DNA, the CDR3 is TGTGCCTGTGACACGCGTAGTTACTGGGGGTGTACCGATAAACTCATCTTT.

On this clone itself: The protein held in TCRdb is that of a much larger clone and does not match this DNA's translation at residue 23, likely because of a read error; the protein shown is translated from the DNA. The V gene reported is TRDV1; the J gene is uncalled; the D segment call TRDD3 is taken from the table without a DNA check. Looked up from germline, CDR1 is TSWWSYY and CDR2 is QGS. The CDR3 runs to 25 residues. CDR3 loop: CALGKTSLPPFYWGILTPYTDKPIF. CDR3 bases: TGTGCTCTTGGGAAGACGAGCCTTCCCCCCTTTTACTGGGGGATACTGACACCGTACACCGATAAACCCATCTTT.